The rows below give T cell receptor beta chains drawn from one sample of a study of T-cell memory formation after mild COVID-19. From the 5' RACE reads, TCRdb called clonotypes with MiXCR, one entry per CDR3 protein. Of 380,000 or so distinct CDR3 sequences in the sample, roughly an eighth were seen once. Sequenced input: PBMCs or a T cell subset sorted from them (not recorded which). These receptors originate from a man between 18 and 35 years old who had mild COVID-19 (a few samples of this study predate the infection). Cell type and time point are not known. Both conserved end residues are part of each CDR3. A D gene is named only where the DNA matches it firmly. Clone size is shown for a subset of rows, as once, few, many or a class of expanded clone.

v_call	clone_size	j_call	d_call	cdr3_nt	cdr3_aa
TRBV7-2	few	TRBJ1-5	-	TGTGCCAGCAGCTTACGGGCTAGCAATCAGCCCCAGCATTTT	CASSLRASNQPQHF
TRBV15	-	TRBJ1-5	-	TGTGCCACCAGCACAGGGACGGATAGCAATCAGCCCCAGCATTTT	CATSTGTDSNQPQHF
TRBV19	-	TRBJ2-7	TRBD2	TGTGCCAGTAGACCGGGACTAGCGGACTACGAGCAGTACTTC	CASRPGLADYEQYF
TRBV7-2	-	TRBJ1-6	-	TGTGCCAGCAGCTACAACCGACAGACTAATTCACCCCTCCACTTT	CASSYNRQTNSPLHF
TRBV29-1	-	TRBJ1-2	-	TGCAGTACCCCTTCGGGGGGGGCCGACTATGGCTACACCTTC	CSTPSGGADYGYTF
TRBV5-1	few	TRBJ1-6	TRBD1	TGCGCCAGTAAGGACAGGGATAATTCACCCCTCCACTTT	CASKDRDNSPLHF
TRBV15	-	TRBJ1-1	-	TGTGCCACCAGCAGAGATACCACTGAAGCTTTCTTT	CATSRDTTEAFF
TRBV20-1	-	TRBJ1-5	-	TGCAGTGCTCTTAGAGGTGTCAATCAGCCCCAGCATTTT	CSALRGVNQPQHF
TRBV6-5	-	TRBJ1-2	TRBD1	TGTGCCAGCACTCCCGGACAGGGTTCCTATGGCTACACCTTC	CASTPGQGSYGYTF
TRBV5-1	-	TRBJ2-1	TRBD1	TGCGCCAGCAGTTTGGCCCCCCAAGGGACAGGGGGATACAATGAGCAGTTCTTC	CASSLAPQGTGGYNEQFF
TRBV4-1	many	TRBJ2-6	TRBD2	TGCGCCAGCAGCCCCCGCGGGAGGTCCTCTGGGGCCAACGTCCTGACTTTC	CASSPRGRSSGANVLTF
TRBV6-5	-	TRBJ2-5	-	TGTGCCAGCAGATTACATTCGGGGGCCGAGACCCAGTACTTC	CASRLHSGAETQYF
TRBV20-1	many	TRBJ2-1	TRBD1	TGCAGTGCGAGCGGGACAGGGAGGTTGAATGAGCAGTTCTTC	CSASGTGRLNEQFF
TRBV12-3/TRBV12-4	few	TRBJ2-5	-	TGTGCCAGCAGTTTTAGGTGGGGGGAGACCCAGTACTTC	CASSFRWGETQYF
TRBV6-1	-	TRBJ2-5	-	TGTGCCAGCAGCGCTGGCCAGGGGAGAGAGACCCAGTACTTC	CASSAGQGRETQYF
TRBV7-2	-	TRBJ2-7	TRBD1	TGTGCCAGCAGCCTCGAGTCCGGGACAGGGACCGAGCAGTACTTC	CASSLESGTGTEQYF
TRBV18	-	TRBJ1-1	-	TGTGCCAGCTCATTGTCCCGCCCAGGGACCATGAACACTGAAGCTTTCTTT	CASSLSRPGTMNTEAFF
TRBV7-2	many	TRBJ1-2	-	TGTGCCAGCAGTCCCGACAGTAACTATGGCTACACCTTC	CASSPDSNYGYTF
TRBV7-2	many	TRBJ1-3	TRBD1	TGTGCCAGCAGCGAATCCGGGACAGTCGGTGGAAACACCATATATTTT	CASSESGTVGGNTIYF
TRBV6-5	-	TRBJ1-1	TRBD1	TGTGCCAGCAGGCGGACAGGGCGCACTGAAGCTTTCTTT	CASRRTGRTEAFF
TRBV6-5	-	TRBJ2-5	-	TGTGCCAGCAGTTACGGACCGGGACTGGCGCAAGAGACCCAGTACTTC	CASSYGPGLAQETQYF
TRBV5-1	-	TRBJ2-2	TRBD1	TGCGCCAGCTTGCGAGACAGGGGGTTCACCGGGGAGCTGTTTTTT	CASLRDRGFTGELFF
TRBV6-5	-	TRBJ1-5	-	TGTGCCAGCAGGAAGACAGCTCGTAATCAGCCCCAGCATTTT	CASRKTARNQPQHF
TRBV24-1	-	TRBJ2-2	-	-	CATRRTGELFFF
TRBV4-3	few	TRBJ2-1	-	TGCGCCAGCAGCCAAGATAGAGGGCAGGGGTTTAGCAATGAGCAGTTCTTC	CASSQDRGQGFSNEQFF
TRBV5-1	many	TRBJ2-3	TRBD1	TGCGCCAGCAGATCACCAGGGGGCGAAGGCACAGATACGCAGTATTTT	CASRSPGGEGTDTQYF
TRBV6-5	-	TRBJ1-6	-	TGTGCCAGCACCTATGCTCTGGCAGCAAATAATTCACCCCTCCACTTT	CASTYALAANNSPLHF
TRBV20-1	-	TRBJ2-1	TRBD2	TGCAGTGTCGCGGGGGGAGCGGGGATCAATGAGCAGTTCTTC	CSVAGGAGINEQFF
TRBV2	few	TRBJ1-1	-	TGTGCCAGCAGTGGCGGGGTCAGGGGGAACACTGAAGCTTTCTTT	CASSGGVRGNTEAFF
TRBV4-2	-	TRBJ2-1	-	TGTGCCAGCAGCCAAGAATACGGGGGGCCAAACGAGCAGTTCTTC	CASSQEYGGPNEQFF
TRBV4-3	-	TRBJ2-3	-	TGCGCCAGCAGCCTATTTCGTGGGACAAAGGATACGCAGTATTTT	CASSLFRGTKDTQYF
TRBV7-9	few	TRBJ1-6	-	TGTGCCAGCAGCCTCACAAAGGGCTCCTATAATTCACCCCTCCACTTT	CASSLTKGSYNSPLHF
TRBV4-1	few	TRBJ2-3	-	TGCGCCAGCAGCCAAGGTGCGATTAGCACAGATACGCAGTATTTT	CASSQGAISTDTQYF
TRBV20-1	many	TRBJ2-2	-	TGCAGTGTTTTACTACCAACAAGCACCGGGGAGCTGTTTTTT	CSVLLPTSTGELFF
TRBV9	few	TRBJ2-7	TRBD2	TGTGCCAGCAACCCTGGCGGGAGGGCCTACGAGCAGTACTTC	CASNPGGRAYEQYF
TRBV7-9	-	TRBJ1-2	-	TGTGCCAGCAGCCTTACGTTCGGGTCAGAAAGGGATGGCTACACCTTC	CASSLTFGSERDGYTF